In this sample, the clone carrying this TCR beta chain turned up many times. Its specificity is unknown. The data are from a study of T-cell reconstitution after alpha-beta-depleted transplantation in children. During its preparation, the TCRbeta library received unique molecular identifiers. In TCRdb, the PCR reads were re-called with MiXCR into one record per CDR3 protein. The table records some 600,000 distinct CDR3 sequences, around 13% of them present only once. Study-level results: A year post-transplant, T-cell counts and diversity derived mostly from newly produced T cells. Several hundred graft clones that had expanded were reportedly the source of alpha-beta T cells about two months after transplant.

This clonotype originated in a male patient between 10 and 17 years old who had a stem cell transplant for acute myeloid leukemia, so the T cells may come from the graft donor. The sequenced sample was PBMCs, mostly from graft donor cells, obtained 360 days after TCRalphabeta/CD19-depleted stem cell transplant.

CDR3 loop: CSDTGGYNEQFF. The CDR3 DNA reads as TGCAGCGACACAGGGGGCTACAATGAGCAGTTCTTC. V is TRBV29-1 and J is TRBJ2-1; 8 bases line up with TRBD1. CDR1 and CDR2 from the germline V gene are SQVTM and ANQGSEA. This CDR3 has 12 residues. J gave up 3 bases and V 7 bases, and 2 bases lay outside the gene matches.